These 29 T cell receptor beta chains came from one sample sequenced in a study of blood T cell repertoires in COVID-19. Some clones are missing from TCRdb's copy, which holds only in-frame ones; the method was immunoSEQ multiplex PCR. The table shows roughly 53,000 clones, with roughly nine tenths occurring only once. Material: peripheral blood. These receptor sequences come from a man in his forties with active COVID-19.

The chain has TRBV5-4 and TRBJ2-7, with 12 bases that match TRBD2. The CDR3 totals 16 residues. CDR1 and CDR2 (germline): SGHNT, YYREEE (reference sequence). Trimming took 0 bases from V and 4 from J; bases not matched to a gene: 5. The CDR3 loop reads CASSLGLAGAPYEQYF. The CDR3, as DNA: TGTGCCAGCAGCTTGGGACTAGCGGGAGCCCCTTACGAGCAGTACTTC.

The chain has TRBV7-8 and TRBJ1-2; D remains unclear. The V gene's germline CDR1 is SGHVS and CDR2 FQNEAQ. V lost 7 bases and J 2 bases, leaving 11 bases between the germline ends. This CDR3 spans 13 amino acids. DNA for the CDR3: TGTGCCAGCACTCTAACGGGGAACTATGGCTACACCTTC. Its translation is CASTLTGNYGYTF. The full variable domain, completed using reference TRBV7-8 and TRBJ1-2, is GAGVSQSPRYKVAKRGQDVALRCDPISGHVSLFWYQQALGQGPEFLTYFQNEAQLDKSGLPSDRFFAERPEGSVSTLKIQRTQQEDSAVYLCASTLTGNYGYTFGSGTRLTVV.

CDR3 bases: TGCAGCGGTGTAGCGGGAGGGCTCCGCAATGAGCAGTTCTTC. Protein sequence: CSGVAGGLRNEQFF. The chain links TRBV29-1 to TRBJ2-1; the match to TRBD2 covers 11 bases. This CDR3 region has 14 residues. Germline V gene lookup returns CDR1 SQVTM and CDR2 ANQGSEA. J lost 6 bases, V lost 7 bases, and 8 bases had no gene match.

The chain employs TRBV2 and TRBJ1-1, with D unresolved. The ends were cut back, 7 bases at V and 5 bases at J, with 17 bases in the middle. The germline V gene encodes CDR1 SNHLY and CDR2 FYNNEI. CDR3 size: 14 residues. DNA for the CDR3: TGTGCCAGCACCCTGGACCGGGGAGGAACTGAAGCTTTCTTT. Translation: CASTLDRGGTEAFF.

The CDR3 is CASSRTGREVTDTQYF. For the CDR3, the DNA is TGTGCCAGCTCCCGGACTGGGCGGGAGGTCACAGATACGCAGTATTTT. The chain uses TRBV18 and TRBJ2-3, with TRBD2 matching over 8 bases. Germline V CDR1 and CDR2: KGHSH, LQKENI. Trimming cost V 6 bases and J 2 bases; bases outside gene matches: 10. This CDR3 has 16 amino acids.

The chain uses TRBV6-5 and TRBJ2-5, with D maybe TRBD2 (5 bases). The CDR3 totals 13 residues. In germline, CDR1 is MNHEY, CDR2 SVGAGI. V dropped 6 bases and J dropped 5 bases, with 13 bases sitting between them. The CDR3 sequence: CASSRLRSETQYF. For the CDR3, the DNA is TGTGCCAGCAGCCGACTACGATCGGAGACCCAGTACTTC.

The chain recombines TRBV6-5 with TRBJ1-1; a weak D match, TRBD1 (6 bases). CDR1 is MNHEY, CDR2 SVGAGI, per germline. V was clipped by 4 bases and J by 3 bases, with 12 bases between them. The CDR3 contains 14 residues. This CDR3 is CASSSIQGHTEAFF. CDR3 coding DNA: TGTGCCAGCAGTTCGATACAGGGACACACTGAAGCTTTCTTT.

This chain joins TRBV7-4 and TRBJ1-4; tentatively, D is TRBD1 (6 bases). Trimming cost V 3 bases and J 7 bases, with 15 bases left between them. CDR3 length: 15 residues. Germline CDR1 is SGHVT and CDR2 is SQSDAQ. CDR3: CASSFRGASCEKLFF. CDR3 in DNA: TGTGCCAGCAGCTTCCGGGGGGCATCGTGTGAAAAACTGTTTTTT. The entire variable domain, with the rest obtained from reference TRBV7-4 and TRBJ1-4, is as follows: GAGVSQSPRYKVAKRGRDVALRCDSISGHVTLYWYRQTLGQGSEVLTYSQSDAQRDKSGRPSGRFSAERPERSVSTLKIQRTEQGDSAVYLCASSFRGASCEKLFFGSGTQLSVL.

This clone was detected only a few times. The chain couples TRBV11-2 to TRBJ2-7; TRBD1 aligns across 11 bases. Germline assignment: CDR1 SGHAT and CDR2 FQNNGV. This CDR3 contains 15 residues. Losses at the gene ends were 4 bases for V and 8 bases for J; bases not matched to a gene: 10. CDR3 DNA sequence: TGTGCCAGCAGCTACTCAATCGGACAGGGGGCGAAGCAGTACTTC. It encodes CASSYSIGQGAKQYF.

The J gene is TRBJ1-1, the V gene TRBV5-1; 7 bases line up with TRBD1. CDR1 and CDR2 from the germline V gene are SGHRS and YFSETQ. CDR3 size: 14 residues. With 3 bases clipped from V and 2 bases from J, the junction kept 4 bases outside the gene matches. The CDR3 DNA reads as TGCGCCAGCAGCTCCCGACAGGGCAACACTGAAGCTTTCTTT. It encodes CASSSRQGNTEAFF. Full variable domain (missing parts from reference TRBV5-1 and TRBJ1-1): KAGVTQTPRYLIKTRGQQVTLSCSPISGHRSVSWYQQTPGQGLQFLFEYFSETQRNKGNFPGRFSGRQFSNSRSEMNVSTLELGDSALYLCASSSRQGNTEAFFGQGTRLTVV.

This chain links TRBV5-6 with TRBJ1-1; D remains ambiguous. The CDR3 consists of 15 residues. Per the germline V gene, CDR1 is SGHDT and CDR2 is YYEEEE. Trimming cost V 2 bases and J 4 bases, with 15 bases left between them. In DNA, the CDR3 is TGTGCCAGCAGCTTAGCTCACGAGCCCTCCACTGAAGCTTTCTTT. As protein: CASSLAHEPSTEAFF.

A few counts support this clone. The genes are TRBV7-9 and TRBJ1-5; no firm D call. Germline V lookup: CDR1 SEHNR, CDR2 FQNEAQ (reference sequence). The CDR3 runs to 15 residues. The V and J ends lost 3 bases and 1 base respectively, with 10 bases between them. CDR3 bases: TGTGCCAGCAGCTTTTATCCCCCGAGCAATCAGCCCCAGCATTTT. Translated: CASSFYPPSNQPQHF.

The V gene is TRBV7-8, the J gene TRBJ2-7; TRBD2 agrees at 11 bases. The length of the CDR3 is 17 residues. Germline V gives CDR1 SGHVS, CDR2 FQNEAQ. Trimming cost V 4 bases and J 7 bases; bases outside gene matches: 15. As DNA, the CDR3 is TGTGCCAGCAGCTACTCCTGGACTAGCGGGTCTAGAGGGGAGCAGTACTTC. Encoded protein: CASSYSWTSGSRGEQYF.

Remarks on this clone: Sequence at one end of the junction differs from germline and may be a read error. The DNA for the CDR3 is TGTGCTAGCAGCCTCTCCCTCGACAGTTACAATGAGCAGTTCTTC. It encodes CASSLSLDSYNEQFF. V is TRBV7-7 and J is TRBJ2-1; D might be TRBD1 (5 bases). There are 15 residues in the CDR3. The germline gives CDR1 SSHAT, CDR2 FNYEAQ (reference sequence).

This chain joins TRBV11-2 and TRBJ2-1; 11 nucleotides align to TRBD2. The V gene's germline CDR1 is SGHAT and CDR2 FQNNGV. Losses at the gene ends were 6 bases for V and 7 bases for J; bases not matched to a gene: 11. This CDR3 comprises 16 residues. The CDR3 here is CASSSRLAGRGNEQFF. The DNA for the CDR3 is TGTGCCAGCAGTTCCCGACTAGCGGGAAGGGGGAATGAGCAGTTCTTC.

The rearrangement uses TRBV10-1 and TRBJ2-7, with 12 bases matching TRBD2. Unmatched junction bases numbered 5, after V lost 2 bases and J lost 3 bases. CDR3 length: 16 residues. The germline V gene has CDR1 WNHNN and CDR2 SYGVQD (reference sequence). The CDR3 loop is CASSEKTSGSFYEQYF. DNA of the CDR3: TGCGCCAGCAGTGAGAAGACTAGCGGGAGTTTCTACGAGCAGTACTTC.

The chain couples TRBV6-5 to TRBJ2-1, with TRBD2 as a possible D gene (5 bases). Trimming stripped 0 bases from V and 7 bases from J, with 7 bases between. The CDR3 contains 13 residues. CDR1 MNHEY and CDR2 SVGAGI come from the germline V gene. As DNA, the CDR3 is TGTGCCAGCAGTTACTCCCGACTAAATGAGCAGTTCTTC. As protein: CASSYSRLNEQFF.

The genes are TRBV28 and TRBJ2-2; D perhaps matches TRBD1 (5 bases). The V end was cut by 10 bases, the J end by 3 bases, with 12 bases between. There are 13 residues in the CDR3. The germline gives CDR1 MDHEN, CDR2 SYDVKM. This CDR3 reads CAIPRRDTGELFF. The CDR3 DNA sequence: TGTGCCATCCCGCGCAGGGACACCGGGGAGCTGTTTTTT.

The CDR3: CASSVSEETQYF. The CDR3, as DNA: TGTGCCAGCAGCGTATCTGAGGAGACCCAGTACTTC. The rearrangement links TRBV9 to TRBJ2-5; no firm D call. CDR3 length equals 12 residues. Germline-derived CDR1 and CDR2 are SGDLS and YYNGEE. The V end lost 1 base, the J end lost 5 bases, and 6 bases lay between the germline ends.

The chain recombines TRBV11-3 with TRBJ1-3; D call uncertain. Trimming removed 5 bases at V and 7 bases at J, with 15 bases between. CDR3 size: 14 residues. The germline V gene encodes CDR1 SGHNT and CDR2 YENEEA. This chain's CDR3 is CASSHGDNPNTIYF. The CDR3 DNA follows: TGTGCCAGCAGCCATGGTGACAATCCCAACACCATATATTTT.

The chain uses TRBV19 and TRBJ2-1; possibly TRBD2 for D (5 bases). Trimming took 5 bases from V and 3 from J, leaving 14 bases between them. Per the germline V gene, CDR1 is LNHDA and CDR2 is SQIVND (reference sequence). The CDR3 spans 15 residues. As DNA, the CDR3 is TGTGCCAGTAGTCCACCCAGCGGCAGCTACAATGAGCAGTTCTTC. Encoded protein: CASSPPSGSYNEQFF.

The J gene is TRBJ2-1, the V gene TRBV30; 12 positions agree with TRBD2. This CDR3 is built from 17 residues. The germline gives CDR1 GTSNPN, CDR2 SVGIG (reference sequence). The J segment lost 12 bases and the V segment lost 3 bases, leaving 18 bases of the junction unmatched. CDR3 sequence: CAWSGGQPGLAGQGQFF. The DNA of the CDR3 is TGTGCCTGGAGCGGCGGACAGCCGGGACTAGCGGGTCAGGGGCAGTTCTTC.

This sequence joins TRBV6-5 and TRBJ1-5, with D uncertain. Germline CDR1 reads MNHEY; CDR2 reads SVGAGI. Trimming pared 4 bases from V and 0 bases from J, leaving 4 bases between. This CDR3 region has 13 residues. CDR3 protein: CASSLNSNQPQHF. The CDR3 DNA follows: TGTGCCAGCAGTTTAAATAGCAATCAGCCCCAGCATTTT.

The rearrangement links TRBV5-5 to TRBJ2-3, with D possibly matching TRBD1 (5 bases). Between the trimmed V and J ends, which lost 4 bases and 0 bases, there was a span of 15 bases. Germline V gives CDR1 SGHKS, CDR2 YYEKEE (reference sequence). The length of the CDR3 is 16 residues. CDR3 sequence reads: CASSLQQDTSTDTQYF. CDR3 DNA: TGTGCCAGCAGCCTACAACAGGACACTAGCACAGATACGCAGTATTTT.

The rearrangement links TRBV29-1 to TRBJ2-1, with a possible D match to TRBD2 (5 bases). Germline V lookup: CDR1 SQVTM, CDR2 ANQGSEA. V was pared by 4 bases and J by 5 bases, with 12 bases between. CDR3 length: 13 amino acids. The CDR3 nucleotides read TGCAGCGTTGGACGCGGGTCCGACAATGAGCAGTTCTTC. This gives the protein CSVGRGSDNEQFF.

There are a few counts of this clone. V is TRBV7-3 and J is TRBJ1-1; tentatively, D is TRBD1 (6 bases). This CDR3 comprises 13 residues. Per germline, CDR1 SGHTA and CDR2 FQGTGA. The germline V and J ends were trimmed by 5 bases and 1 base, with 8 bases remaining between them. This chain's CDR3 is CASSPGANTEAFF. The CDR3 bases are TGTGCCAGCAGCCCAGGGGCGAACACTGAAGCTTTCTTT.

The chain employs TRBV29-1 and TRBJ1-2, with 8 nucleotides matching TRBD1. CDR3 length: 15 amino acids. V lost 1 base, J lost 1 base, and 5 bases stayed unmatched. In germline, CDR1 is SQVTM, CDR2 ANQGSEA. The DNA for the CDR3 is TGCAGCGTTGAAGGCGGACAGGGTATTAACTATGGCTACACCTTC. Protein product: CSVEGGQGINYGYTF.

This chain connects TRBV28 to TRBJ2-3, with 8 nucleotides matching TRBD2. This CDR3 comprises 15 residues. The V and J ends lost 3 bases and 4 bases, in that order; junction bases with no gene match: 6. Germline V gene data show CDR1 as MDHEN and CDR2 as SYDVKM. This CDR3 reads CASSFRRREADTQYF. CDR3 in DNA: TGTGCCAGCAGTTTCCGCAGGCGGGAGGCAGATACGCAGTATTTT. Using reference TRBV28 and TRBJ2-3 for the parts outside the CDR3, the full variable domain is DVKVTQSSRYLVKRTGEKVFLECVQDMDHENMFWYRQDPGLGLRLIYFSYDVKMKEKGDIPEGYSVSREKKERFSLILESASTNQTSMYLCASSFRRREADTQYFGPGTRLTVL.

This clone came up once. In DNA, the CDR3 is TGTGCCTGGAGTGTGGGGACAGGGGTTCTCTACGAGCAGTACTTC. It translates to CAWSVGTGVLYEQYF. The V call is TRBV30, the J call TRBJ2-7; 10 nucleotides match TRBD1. The germline gives CDR1 GTSNPN, CDR2 SVGIG (reference sequence). The ends lost 0 bases at V and 3 bases at J; junction bases unmatched: 5. CDR3 length equals 15 residues.